The T cell receptor (beta chain) described here comes from a study of siplizumab effects on memory and regulatory T cells (dated by TCRdb to the late 2010s). General notes on the study: The study examined how the anti-CD2 antibody siplizumab affects alloreactive T-cell subsets in allogeneic mixed lymphocyte reactions built from human PBMCs.

Details on this clone: The target of this receptor is not known. Base quality data are lacking; no much larger clone is found one base away.

Sorted unstimulated T cells, along with proliferating T cells recovered from mixed lymphocyte reactions, underwent TCRbeta CDR3 sequencing. Fresh whole blood from fewer than 12 HLA-typed healthy donors was used to isolate PBMCs. To map where alloreactive clones came from, CD4+ regulatory T cells in the unstimulated state were FACS-sorted. V ends up 7 bases short and J 3 bases short, with an unmatched junction base count of 9. Based on the germline V gene (reference sequence), the CDR1 and CDR2 sequences are LNHNV and YYDKDF. Taken from cysteine to phenylalanine, the CDR3 has 16 residues. Of all the DNA, just the CDR3 is kept, 48 bases in frame from base 1. Study-wide findings and limitations: Whether proliferating Tregs from siplizumab cultures actually had suppressive function was not functionally confirmed. Sequences below about 10^-5 frequency were poorly captured, so only a minor fraction of alloreactive clones could be mapped to unstimulated subsets. In reactions with siplizumab, an average of around 70% of mappable alloreactive CD4+ clones were Treg-derived, compared with roughly 27% in control reactions. About 75-95% of proliferating CD4+ or CD8+ clones could not be given a naive or memory phenotype. Compared with memory T cells, unstimulated naive T cells appeared more diverse, and naive cells seemed to make a substantial contribution to the alloresponse. Siplizumab significantly reduced the cumulative frequency of alloreactive sequences traceable to unstimulated CD4+ memory T cells.

To prepare the library, the immunoSEQ multiplex PCR assay was applied. Roughly 100,000 TCR templates per sample were assayed by the deep sequencing platform. Genomic DNA extracted from sorted T cells was used for TCRbeta CDR3 sequencing. For the original study's pipeline: The R programming language was used for clonal analysis of the TCRbeta CDR3 data. Alloreactive CD4+ and CD8+ clones were defined by comparing unstimulated samples with post-reaction CFSE-low samples. Alloreactive CD4+ clones were assigned to regulatory or non-regulatory origin by matching sequences to sorted unstimulated Treg and non-Treg repertoires. Drawn from immuneACCESS, this table holds only the in-frame rearrangements with V and J called that TCRdb kept. Clones are partly lost; checked studies trace under half to an unresolved V gene and leave the rest unexplained. Clone size and the V and J calls come from that table; the DNA yielded D and trimming. The sample records some 100,000 clones, 92% of which are singletons. 0.55% to 0.95% of the sample is taken by the ten largest.

This TCR was recovered from a human donor in good health. What was sequenced was Tregs sorted from blood. The chain was built from TRBV15 and TRBJ2-7, and TRBD2 matches 13 of the central bases. The CDR3 region reads CATTEGLAGSNYEQYF. The DNA is TGTGCCACCACCGAGGGACTAGCGGGATCGAACTACGAGCAGTACTTC.